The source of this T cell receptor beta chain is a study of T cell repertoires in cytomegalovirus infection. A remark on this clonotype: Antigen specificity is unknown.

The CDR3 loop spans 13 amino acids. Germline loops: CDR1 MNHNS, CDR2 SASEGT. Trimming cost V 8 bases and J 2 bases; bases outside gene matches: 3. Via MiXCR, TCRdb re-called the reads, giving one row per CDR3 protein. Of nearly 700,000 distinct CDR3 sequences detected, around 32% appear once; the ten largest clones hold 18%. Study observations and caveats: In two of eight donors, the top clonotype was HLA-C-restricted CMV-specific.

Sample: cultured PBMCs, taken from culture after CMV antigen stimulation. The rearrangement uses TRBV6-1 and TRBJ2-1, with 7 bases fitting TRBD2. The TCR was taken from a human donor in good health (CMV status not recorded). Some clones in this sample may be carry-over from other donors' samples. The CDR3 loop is CASGLGAYNEQFF. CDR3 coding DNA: TGTGCCAGCGGACTAGGAGCCTACAATGAGCAGTTCTTC.